This T cell receptor beta chain came from a study of T-cell reconstitution after alpha-beta-depleted transplantation in children (dated by TCRdb to 2016 to 2017). For context, the study as a whole: The study quantitatively tracked T-cell immune reconstitution after TCRalphabeta/CD19-depleted allogeneic hematopoietic cell transplantation in children using TCR repertoire profiling. General conclusions and limits of the study: In some patients, the high TCRbeta diversity seen at day 60 was put down to recipient T cells and intrathymic progenitors that had survived conditioning. About two months after transplant, the apparently early recovery of alphabetaT-cell counts reportedly depended on just several hundred clones that had expanded rapidly and came from non-depleted graft cells. Over subsequent months, a decline in hyperexpanded clone frequencies was noted, and after one year, T-cell counts and TCRbeta diversity were mostly ascribed to newly produced T cells.

This clonotype was recorded a few times. This clone's antigen is unknown. No per-base quality is available; no much larger clone lies one base away. Counted from cysteine to phenylalanine, this CDR3 has 14 amino acids. Of the read, only the CDR3 DNA is kept; its 42 bases are in frame from base 1. For CDR1 and CDR2, the germline V gene (reference sequence) lists DFQATT and SNEGSKA. V drops 0 bases and J drops 2 bases, leaving 9 bases in between. The library came from PCR. Instrument on record: Illumina HiSeq 2500. Molecular barcoding was employed in the preparation of TCR libraries, with unique molecular identifiers being used to normalize TCRbeta repertoire quantification. TCRdb reprocessed the public reads (quality trimming at Q25 with fastp, clone calling with MiXCR) and kept in-frame beta chains. One record per CDR3 amino acid sequence lists the most common genes and DNA. The sample includes 500,000 to 650,000 distinct CDR3 sequences, with 10% to 15% observed a single time. The ten biggest clones cover over 2% of the sample.

The sample's treatment or condition, from its label and the paper: allogeneic hematopoietic cell transplantation with graft depleted of TCRalphabeta T cells and CD19 B cells. Transplant recipients were children who received TCRalphabeta/CD19-depleted allogeneic hematopoietic cell grafts. The chain links TRBV20-1 with TRBJ2-3; TRBD2 is perhaps the D gene, given 6 matching bases. This clonotype was obtained from a male patient between 10 and 17 years old who had a stem cell transplant for acute myeloid leukemia, so the T cells may come from the graft donor. The input for sequencing was PBMCs, mostly from graft donor cells, taken 360 days after TCRalphabeta/CD19-depleted stem cell transplant. At the DNA level, the sequence is TGCAGTGCTAGAGATAGCGGCCCCACAGATACGCAGTATTTT. Its protein product is CSARDSGPTDTQYF.